This T cell receptor (beta chain) is drawn from a study of metastatic and nonmetastatic thyroid tumors. Study as a whole: Peripheral blood and tumor or nodule samples from malignant and benign thyroid patients were compared. General observations from the study: A significant increase in TCR beta diversity was reportedly seen in malignant thyroid tumors relative to benign nodules, in blood and tumor.

In its sample, this clone was seen many times. Its antigen is unidentified. Germline CDR1 is SNHLY and CDR2 is FYNNEI. V dropped 3 bases and J dropped 1 base, with 6 bases sitting between them. The CDR3 runs 13 residues. Methods used by the authors: A classifier of distant metastasis in papillary thyroid cancer was built from CDR3 differences (across clinicopathological groups). TCRdb re-clonotyped the PCR reads through MiXCR. These V and J calls derive from TCRdb rather than the authors' analysis. The table lists some 23,000 clones, approximately 9.9% of them singletons. Until they underwent thyroid surgery, no patient had received any treatment.

Material: blood. The chain links TRBV2 to TRBJ1-1; no definite D call. The sequence was obtained from a female donor with papillary thyroid cancer or a benign thyroid nodule (not recorded which). Some clones in this sample may be carry-over from other donors' samples. The CDR3 here is CASSEEKNTEAFF. The CDR3 coding sequence is TGTGCCAGCAGTGAGGAAAAGAACACTGAAGCTTTCTTT.